This T cell receptor (beta chain) was captured by sequencing in a study of blood T cells in healthy people across ages. Study-wide results and caveats: Unknown donor CMV status possibly confounded expanded clonotype changes. Across samples, TCR beta diversity tracked strongly with naive T cell percentage. Age advanced and TCR beta diversity per million T cells fell, roughly linearly.

A J-beta primer mix and a sample-barcoded 5' primer were used in a second PCR of about 7 to 12 cycles. TCRdb called the 5' RACE reads again in MiXCR, with one record for every CDR3 protein. Of over 1,300,000 distinct CDR3 sequences in the sample, 45% to 70% were seen once. This clonotype has only one observation. Antigen unknown. The germline CDR1 and CDR2 sequences are SGHTA and FQGNSA. V was clipped by 2 bases and J by 6 bases, with 17 bases between them. The CDR3 sequence is 15 residues long. Every sample yielded at least 6.5 million isolated PBMCs. Sample: blood. V usage is TRBV7-2 and J usage is TRBJ2-7; possible D gene TRBD2, 5 bases. The TCR sequence derives from a young man in good health. In DNA form, the CDR3 reads TGTGCCAGCAGCTTAACGGGAATAGCGTCACTCGAGCAGTACTTC. It specifies CASSLTGIASLEQYF.